Listed below are T cell receptor beta chains from one sample, sequenced in a study of T cells in Graves' hyperthyroidism and ophthalmopathy. One entry per CDR3 protein results from TCRdb running MiXCR on the multiplex PCR reads. The sample records roughly 420,000 distinct CDR3 sequences, less than 20% being singletons. The material sequenced was blood. All receptors derive from a woman aged 18-35 years with Graves' hyperthyroidism. The CDR3 runs from the conserved cysteine through the conserved F or W. The D gene is left open where the match is weak. Where a row states a size, it is once, few, many or the class of an expanded clone; other rows omit it.

J | V | size | D | CDR3 | DNA
TRBJ1-1 | TRBV27 | many | - | CASSLLGVVGPNTEAFF | TGTGCCAGCAGTTTATTAGGCGTGGTGGGGCCAAACACTGAAGCTTTCTTT
TRBJ1-6 | TRBV3-1 | many | - | CASSQRAGLGSPLHF | TGTGCCAGCAGCCAGAGAGCGGGATTAGGATCACCCCTCCACTTT
TRBJ2-1 | TRBV7-9 | - | TRBD2 | CASSPRAGGTSYNEQFF | TGTGCCAGCAGCCCCCGGGCGGGAGGGACTAGCTACAATGAGCAGTTCTTC
TRBJ1-3 | TRBV12-3/TRBV12-4 | many | - | CASSLRMKGPGNTIYF | TGTGCCAGCAGTTTAAGGATGAAGGGGCCTGGAAACACCATATATTTT
TRBJ1-1 | TRBV12-3/TRBV12-4 | many | - | CASSFSRSGTEAFF | TGTGCCAGCAGTTTTTCCCGGAGTGGGACTGAAGCTTTCTTT
TRBJ2-2 | TRBV10-3 | many | - | CAISESRRLTGELFF | TGTGCCATCAGTGAGTCTCGTCGTCTTACCGGGGAGCTGTTTTTT
TRBJ2-5 | TRBV6-6 | many | - | CASSYGSVGTQYF | TGTGCCAGCAGTTACGGCAGCGTGGGGACCCAGTACTTC
TRBJ2-4 | TRBV30 | many | - | CAWSEGDIQYF | TGTGCCTGGAGCGAAGGCGACATTCAGTACTTC
TRBJ1-4 | TRBV28 | many | - | CASSFNEKLFF | TGTGCCAGCAGTTTTAATGAAAAACTGTTTTTT
TRBJ2-1 | TRBV20-1 | - | - | CSASLNNEQFF | TGCAGTGCTTCCCTGAACAATGAGCAGTTCTTC
TRBJ1-2 | TRBV7-3 | many | - | CASSPSLLRANYGYTF | TGTGCCAGCAGCCCCTCGCTGCTCAGAGCTAACTATGGCTACACCTTC
TRBJ2-3 | TRBV7-2 | many | - | CASSLEFTDTQYF | TGTGCCAGCAGCTTAGAGTTTACAGATACGCAGTATTTT
TRBJ1-1 | TRBV6-1 | many | TRBD1 | CASRGTVNTEAFF | TGTGCCAGTAGAGGGACAGTGAACACTGAAGCTTTCTTT
TRBJ1-2 | TRBV28 | - | - | CASSLGPTLYGYTF | TGTGCCAGCAGCTTAGGACCGACTCTCTATGGCTACACCTTC
TRBJ2-3 | TRBV20-1 | many | TRBD2 | CSARVASGRNLLPYTDTQYF | TGCAGTGCTAGAGTGGCTAGCGGGAGAAACTTATTGCCCTACACAGATACGCAGTATTTT
TRBJ1-2 | TRBV30 | few | - | CAWSPGKTFYGYTF | TGTGCCTGGAGTCCGGGGAAAACTTTCTATGGCTACACCTTC
TRBJ2-7 | TRBV15 | many | TRBD2 | CATSRGTSGLGDYEQYF | TGTGCCACCAGCAGAGGGACTAGCGGGTTGGGAGACTACGAGCAGTACTTC
TRBJ1-1 | TRBV10-1 | many | - | CASQKTVGTEAFF | TGCGCCAGCCAAAAGACAGTAGGAACTGAAGCTTTCTTT
TRBJ2-1 | TRBV5-6 | many | - | CASSLEQGSYNEQFF | TGTGCCAGCAGCTTGGAACAGGGCTCCTACAATGAGCAGTTCTTC
TRBJ2-3 | TRBV12-3/TRBV12-4 | - | - | CASSLPGSTDTQYF | TGTGCCAGCAGTCTCCCGGGGAGCACAGATACGCAGTATTTT
TRBJ2-1 | TRBV10-3 | few | - | CAIRAVTPGEQFF | TGTGCCATTCGAGCGGTCACTCCGGGCGAGCAGTTCTTC
TRBJ2-5 | TRBV12-3/TRBV12-4 | many | - | CASGQGTAGGETQYF | TGTGCCAGCGGCCAAGGGACCGCAGGCGGAGAGACCCAGTACTTC
TRBJ1-1 | TRBV7-3 | many | - | CASSSQVNTEAFF | TGTGCCAGCAGCTCACAGGTGAACACTGAAGCTTTCTTT
TRBJ2-2 | TRBV29-1 | many | - | CSVVDPGRTGELFF | TGCAGCGTTGTAGACCCGGGGCGAACCGGGGAGCTGTTTTTT
TRBJ1-5 | TRBV12-3/TRBV12-4 | many | - | CASSLFSNQPQHF | TGTGCCAGCAGTTTATTTAGCAATCAGCCCCAGCATTTT
TRBJ2-7 | TRBV5-1 | many | - | CASSGDTSSYEQYF | TGCGCCAGCAGCGGGGACACGAGCTCCTACGAGCAGTACTTC
TRBJ2-1 | TRBV29-1 | - | - | CSVEDNLPYNEQFF | TGCAGCGTTGAGGACAACCTCCCCTACAATGAGCAGTTCTTC
TRBJ1-6 | TRBV19 | few | - | CASSVTDYSYNSPLHF | TGTGCCAGTAGTGTGACCGATTACTCCTATAATTCACCCCTCCACTTT
TRBJ1-2 | TRBV2 | - | TRBD1 | CASSADRAGYGYTF | TGTGCCAGCAGTGCAGACAGGGCAGGGTATGGCTACACCTTC
TRBJ2-7 | TRBV18 | many | TRBD2 | CASSPLRGDSYEQYF | TGTGCCAGCTCACCACTCCGGGGGGACTCCTACGAGCAGTACTTC
TRBJ2-5 | TRBV6-1 | - | TRBD2 | CASSRAGGPGETQYF | TGTGCCAGCAGCCGAGCGGGGGGCCCGGGGGAGACCCAGTACTTC
TRBJ2-3 | TRBV9 | many | - | CASSPASGIATDTQYF | TGTGCCAGCAGCCCTGCGTCCGGGATCGCTACAGATACGCAGTATTTT
TRBJ2-2 | TRBV5-1 | many | - | CASSLGAINTGELFF | TGCGCCAGCAGCTTGGGGGCTATTAACACCGGGGAGCTGTTTTTT
TRBJ2-1 | TRBV9 | few | TRBD2 | CASSAGPAGGGSYNEQFF | TGTGCCAGCAGCGCGGGACCAGCGGGGGGTGGTTCCTACAATGAGCAGTTCTTC
TRBJ2-5 | TRBV3-1 | - | - | CASSQEYVEAQYF | TGTGCCAGCAGCCAAGAATATGTGGAGGCCCAGTACTTC
TRBJ2-5 | TRBV30 | many | TRBD2 | CAWRGLAGGETQYF | TGTGCCTGGAGAGGACTAGCGGGGGGGGAGACCCAGTACTTC
TRBJ2-1 | TRBV7-2 | - | TRBD1 | CASREPGTGGNNEQLF | TGTGCCAGCAGGGAGCCCGGGACAGGGGGAAACAATGAACAGCTCTTC
TRBJ1-3 | TRBV6-5 | - | TRBD1 | CASSYSQGAGNTIYF | TGTGCCAGCAGTTACTCTCAGGGGGCTGGAAACACCATATATTTT
TRBJ2-1 | TRBV20-1 | many | - | CSANHRAVGDEQFF | TGCAGTGCCAACCATAGGGCTGTCGGCGATGAGCAGTTCTTC